This is a list of T cell receptor beta chains from one sample in a study of cytotoxic CD8 clonotypes in ibrutinib-treated CLL. This table comes from immunoSEQ multiplex PCR, and its TCRdb copy is limited to in-frame clones, with some not included. Here the sample spans about 130,000 clones, 79% being singletons. The sample was PBMCs, taken after 12 months of ibrutinib treatment. The receptors here all came from a human donor with chronic lymphocytic leukemia. Both conserved end residues are part of each CDR3. D genes are given only for firm matches. Clone size is stated in some rows and not others, as once, few, many or a class when expanded.

V	size	J	length	D	CDR3	DNA
TRBV5-1	once	TRBJ2-3	15	NA	CASSLWAGWSDTQYF	TGCGCCAGCAGCTTATGGGCGGGGTGGTCAGATACGCAGTATTTT
TRBV7-2	NA	TRBJ1-2	14	NA	CASSSNSGSYGYTF	TGTGCCAGCAGCTCCAACAGTGGGAGCTATGGCTACACCTTC
TRBV11-3	NA	TRBJ2-2	14	TRBD1	CASSNRGNTGELFF	TGTGCCAGCAGCAACAGGGGTAACACCGGGGAGCTGTTTTTT
TRBV6-5	NA	TRBJ2-2	14	TRBD1	CATKRTGGIGELFF	TGTGCCACCAAACGGACAGGGGGCATTGGGGAGCTGTTTTTT
TRBV12-5	NA	TRBJ1-1	18	TRBD1	CASGLVEDRGKGNTEAFF	TGTGCTAGTGGTTTGGTAGAGGACAGGGGGAAAGGGAACACTGAAGCTTTCTTT
TRBV5-4	NA	TRBJ2-7	13	NA	CASSLSGSSEQYF	TGTGCCAGCAGCTTATCAGGGTCCAGCGAGCAGTACTTC
TRBV5-1	NA	TRBJ2-1	16	TRBD2	CASSLNRVAGYNEQFF	TGCGCCAGCAGCTTGAATCGTGTAGCGGGATACAATGAGCAGTTCTTC
TRBV9	NA	TRBJ2-1	14	TRBD2	CASSSGSPYNEQFF	TGTGCCAGCAGTAGCGGGAGTCCCTACAATGAGCAGTTCTTC
TRBV29-1	few	TRBJ1-2	14	NA	CSVDPTGVGRSYTF	TGCAGCGTTGATCCTACCGGGGTTGGACGAAGCTACACCTTC
TRBV11-2	NA	TRBJ2-7	17	NA	CASSLEIGGFKSYEQYF	TGTGCCAGCAGCTTAGAGATCGGAGGGTTTAAGAGCTACGAGCAGTACTTC
TRBV5-1	NA	TRBJ2-7	15	TRBD2	CASSLTSGSTYEQYF	TGCGCCAGCAGCTTGACTAGCGGTTCCACCTACGAGCAGTACTTC
TRBV4-3	NA	TRBJ2-3	13	NA	CASSRGSTDTQYF	TGCGCCAGCAGCCGCGGCAGCACAGATACGCAGTATTTT
TRBV4-2	few	TRBJ1-3	14	NA	CASSLTGTGNTIYF	TGTGCCAGCAGTCTTACAGGGACCGGAAACACCATATATTTT
TRBV5-1	NA	TRBJ2-1	15	TRBD2	CASSLGLAGVDEQFF	TGCGCCAGCAGCTTGGGTTTAGCGGGAGTGGATGAGCAGTTCTTC
TRBV5-4	NA	TRBJ2-5	14	NA	CASSLDVGMKTQYF	TGTGCCAGCAGCTTGGACGTCGGAATGAAGACCCAGTACTTC
TRBV19	NA	TRBJ2-2	15	TRBD1	CASSRTGRNTGELFF	TGTGCTAGTAGCAGGACAGGCCGGAACACCGGGGAGCTGTTTTTT